This T cell receptor beta chain emerged from a study of glioma-infiltrating T cells after dendritic cell vaccination. Only in-frame clones appear in the TCRdb table, and some are missing; sequencing was by immunoSEQ multiplex PCR. The sample has around 87,000 clones, around 86% seen once. The time point is: after dendritic cell vaccination, including at tumor progression/relapse. V shed 3 bases, J shed 8 bases, and the junction held 5 bases outside the gene matches. There are 14 residues in the CDR3. From germline, CDR1 is SGHKS and CDR2 YYEKEE (reference sequence). This clonotype was sampled from a human donor with glioblastoma. The specimen comprised blood, sampled after dendritic cell vaccination. The chain couples TRBV5-5 to TRBJ1-4; 9 bases are a match to TRBD1. CDR3 nucleotide sequence: TGTGCCAGCAGCTGGGACAGGGTTGGCGAAAAACTGTTTTTT. It translates to CASSWDRVGEKLFF.